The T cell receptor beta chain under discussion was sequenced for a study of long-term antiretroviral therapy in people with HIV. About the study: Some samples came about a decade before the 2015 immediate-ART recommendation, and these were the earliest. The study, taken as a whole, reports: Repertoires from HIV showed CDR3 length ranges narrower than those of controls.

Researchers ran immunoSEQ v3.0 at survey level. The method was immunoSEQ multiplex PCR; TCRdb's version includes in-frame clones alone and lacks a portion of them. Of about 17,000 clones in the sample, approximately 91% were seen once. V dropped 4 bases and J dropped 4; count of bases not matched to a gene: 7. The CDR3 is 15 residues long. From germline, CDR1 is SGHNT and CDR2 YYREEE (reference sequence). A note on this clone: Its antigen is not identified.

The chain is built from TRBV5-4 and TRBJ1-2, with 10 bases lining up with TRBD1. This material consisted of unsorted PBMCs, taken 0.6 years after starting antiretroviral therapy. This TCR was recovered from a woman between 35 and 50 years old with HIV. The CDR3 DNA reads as TGTGCCAGCAGCCAAGACGGACAGGGGGGCTATGGCTACACCTTC. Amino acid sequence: CASSQDGQGGYGYTF.